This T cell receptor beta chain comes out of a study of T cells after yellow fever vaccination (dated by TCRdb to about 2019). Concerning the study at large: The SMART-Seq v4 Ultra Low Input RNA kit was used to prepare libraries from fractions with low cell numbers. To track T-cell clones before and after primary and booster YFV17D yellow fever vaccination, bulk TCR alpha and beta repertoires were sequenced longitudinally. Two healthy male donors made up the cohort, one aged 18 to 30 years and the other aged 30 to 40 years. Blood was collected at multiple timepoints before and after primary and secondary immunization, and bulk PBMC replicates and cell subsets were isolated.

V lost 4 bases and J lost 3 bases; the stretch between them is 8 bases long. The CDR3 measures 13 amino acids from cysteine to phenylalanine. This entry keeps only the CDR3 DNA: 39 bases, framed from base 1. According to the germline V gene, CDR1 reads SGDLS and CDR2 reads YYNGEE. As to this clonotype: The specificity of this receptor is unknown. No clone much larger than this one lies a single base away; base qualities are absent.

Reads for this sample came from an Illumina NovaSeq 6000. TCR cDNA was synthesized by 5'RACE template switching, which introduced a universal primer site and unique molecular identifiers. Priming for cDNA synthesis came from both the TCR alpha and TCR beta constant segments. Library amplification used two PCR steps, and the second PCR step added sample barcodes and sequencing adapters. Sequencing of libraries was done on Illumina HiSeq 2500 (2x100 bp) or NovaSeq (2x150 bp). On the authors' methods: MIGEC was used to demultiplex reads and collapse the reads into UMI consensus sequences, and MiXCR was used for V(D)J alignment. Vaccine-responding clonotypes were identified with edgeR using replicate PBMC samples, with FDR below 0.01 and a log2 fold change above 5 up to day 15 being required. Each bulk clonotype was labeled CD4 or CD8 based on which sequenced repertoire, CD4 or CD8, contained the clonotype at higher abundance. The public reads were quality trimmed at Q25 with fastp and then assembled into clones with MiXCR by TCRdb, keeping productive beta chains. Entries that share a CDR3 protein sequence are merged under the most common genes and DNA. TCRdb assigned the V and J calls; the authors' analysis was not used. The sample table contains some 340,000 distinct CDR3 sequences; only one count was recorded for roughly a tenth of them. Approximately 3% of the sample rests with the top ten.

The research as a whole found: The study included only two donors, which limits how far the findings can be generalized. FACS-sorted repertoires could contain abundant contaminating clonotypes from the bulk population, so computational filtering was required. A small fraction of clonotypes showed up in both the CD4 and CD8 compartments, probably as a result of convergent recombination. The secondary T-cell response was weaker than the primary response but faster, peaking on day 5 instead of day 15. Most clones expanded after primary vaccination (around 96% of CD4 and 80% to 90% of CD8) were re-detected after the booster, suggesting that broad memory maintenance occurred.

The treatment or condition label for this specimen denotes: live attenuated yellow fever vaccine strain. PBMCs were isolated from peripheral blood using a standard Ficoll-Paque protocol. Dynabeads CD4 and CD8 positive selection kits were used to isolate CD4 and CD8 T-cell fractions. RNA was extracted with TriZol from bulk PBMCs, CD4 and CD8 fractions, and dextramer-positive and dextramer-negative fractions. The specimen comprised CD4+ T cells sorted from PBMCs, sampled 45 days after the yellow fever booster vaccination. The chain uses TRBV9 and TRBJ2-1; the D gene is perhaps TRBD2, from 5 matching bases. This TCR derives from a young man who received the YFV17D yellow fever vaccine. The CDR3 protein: CASSNRDYNEQFF. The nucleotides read TGTGCCAGCAGCAACCGGGACTACAATGAGCAGTTCTTC.